This TCR beta chain was recovered during a study of T cells in Graves' hyperthyroidism and ophthalmopathy. Between the trimmed V and J ends, which lost 7 bases and 0 bases, there was a span of 15 bases. The CDR3 has 15 amino acids. Germline loops: CDR1 MNHNS, CDR2 SASEGT. This clonotype was observed many times. Amplified TCR beta CDR3 regions derived from RNA transcripts. Carried out on the TCR CDR3, a first-round RT-PCR used the HTBI primer set. TCRdb redid the calling of the multiplex PCR reads with MiXCR, one entry per CDR3 protein. The sample holds around 300,000 distinct CDR3 sequences, roughly 15% seen once. Calling Graves' hyperthyroidism stable meant ophthalmopathy did not progress within 18 months.

Sequenced input: blood. This TCR derives from a woman aged 40-49 years with Graves' hyperthyroidism. The chain links TRBV6-1 to TRBJ1-1; D may be TRBD1 (6 bases). CDR3 sequence reads: CASILDSSMNTEAFF. The CDR3 DNA reads as TGTGCCAGCATCTTGGACAGTTCCATGAACACTGAAGCTTTCTTT.